This T cell receptor beta chain was identified in a study of T cell repertoires in cytomegalovirus infection. Study overall: The public TCR beta signatures pointed to both CMV infection and matching HLA type.

Points on this clonotype: Its antigen is not identified.

Notes on the study in general: Dominating the ex vivo response were HLA-C-restricted CMV-specific TCR beta clonotypes.

TCRdb processed the reads anew with MiXCR; each CDR3 protein has one entry. The profile shows hundreds of thousands of distinct CDR3 sequences, approximately 32% of them singletons. V lost 0 bases to trimming and J lost 9 bases; unmatched junction nucleotides: 9. This CDR3 has 16 amino acids. Germline CDR1 reads SGHVS; CDR2 reads FQNEAQ. This sample comprised cultured PBMCs, obtained from culture after CMV antigen stimulation. The chain employs TRBV7-8 and TRBJ2-5; TRBD2 agrees at 11 bases. The sequence came from a human donor in good health (CMV status not recorded). Some clones in this sample may be carry-over from other donors' samples. CDR3 coding DNA: TGTGCCAGCAGCTTAGCCCCAGAACCGGGACTAGCGGCCCAGTACTTC. Translation gives CASSLAPEPGLAAQYF.